What follows are 22 T cell receptor beta chains derived from one specimen sequenced in a study of OX40 agonist ivuxolimab in advanced cancers. Profiling relied on immunoSEQ multiplex PCR, and the TCRdb table lists in-frame clones only, not all of them. The sample contains some 98,000 clones, approximately 93% of which appear only once. The sample was CD4+ or CD8+ T cells sorted from blood, taken in a trial of the OX40 agonist ivuxolimab. Every receptor here comes from an adult with an advanced solid tumor such as melanoma, head and neck, liver or kidney cancer.

The V gene is TRBV5-5, the J gene TRBJ2-6; unclear D gene. V was cut by 2 bases and J by 0 bases, with 9 bases left in between. The CDR3 sequence is 16 residues long. CDR1 is SGHKS and CDR2 is YYEKEE in the germline V gene (reference sequence). CDR3 loop: CASSLIRSSGANVLTF. CDR3 sequence (DNA): TGTGCCAGCAGCTTAATCCGGAGCTCTGGGGCCAACGTCCTGACTTTC.

The chain has TRBV30 and TRBJ1-1; tentative D call: TRBD1 (5 bases). Trimming removed 3 bases from V and 0 bases from J, with 14 bases in between. The CDR3 consists of 15 residues. Germline V gene data show CDR1 as GTSNPN and CDR2 as SVGIG (reference sequence). CDR3 sequence: CAWSRGPGLNTEAFF. CDR3 in DNA: TGTGCCTGGAGCCGGGGACCGGGATTGAACACTGAAGCTTTCTTT.

The chain uses TRBV15 and TRBJ2-7; a possible D gene is TRBD1 (6 bases). Germline-derived CDR1 and CDR2 are LNHNV and YYDKDF (reference sequence). The CDR3 consists of 16 residues. V lost 2 bases and J lost 3, with 17 bases in between. The DNA for the CDR3 is TGTGCCACCAGCAGAAATAGAGGGGGATTGGGCTACGAGCAGTACTTC. Translation gives CATSRNRGGLGYEQYF.

The V call is TRBV19, the J call TRBJ1-4; D gene unclear. CDR1 and CDR2 from the germline V gene are LNHDA and SQIVND (reference sequence). Trimming shortened V by 3 bases and J by 10 bases, and 12 bases separated the two germline ends. The CDR3 spans 13 residues. CDR3 bases: TGTGCCAGTAGTATCCCTGACTTGCGAAAACTGTTTTTT. Protein: CASSIPDLRKLFF.

As for this clone: Different DNA sequences within this sample yield the same CDR3. DNA of the CDR3: TGTGCCAGCTCACCACCGGGCACAGATACGCAGTATTTT. Translating it yields CASSPPGTDTQYF. The chain combines TRBV18 with TRBJ2-3; D call uncertain. The CDR3 totals 13 residues. V dropped 0 bases and J dropped 1 base, with 2 bases sitting between them. Germline assignment: CDR1 KGHSH and CDR2 LQKENI.

The genes are TRBV11-2 and TRBJ2-5, with 8 bases fitting TRBD2. CDR3 length equals 17 residues. V lost 4 bases to trimming and J lost 5 bases; unmatched junction nucleotides: 15. Germline V gene lookup returns CDR1 SGHAT and CDR2 FQNNGV. CDR3 sequence reads: CASSSFGGGGTGETQYF. In nucleotides, the CDR3 is TGTGCCAGCAGCTCCTTTGGGGGCGGGGGGACTGGTGAGACCCAGTACTTC.

This clone came up a few times. This chain joins TRBV28 and TRBJ2-1; TRBD2 might be the D (7 bases). Per germline, CDR1 MDHEN and CDR2 SYDVKM. Trimming took off 7 bases at V and 8 bases at J, with 24 bases between the two ends. The CDR3 runs 16 residues. This chain's CDR3 is CASTPVPWGGVYEQFF. The DNA of the CDR3 is TGTGCCAGCACCCCGGTCCCATGGGGGGGCGTATATGAGCAGTTCTTC. The full variable domain, rest sourced from reference TRBV28 and TRBJ2-1, is DVKVTQSSRYLVKRTGEKVFLECVQDMDHENMFWYRQDPGLGLRLIYFSYDVKMKEKGDIPEGYSVSREKKERFSLILESASTNQTSMYLCASTPVPWGGVYEQFFGPGTRLTVL.

The chain links TRBV5-8 to TRBJ1-5; 7 nucleotides agree with TRBD1. Germline assignment: CDR1 SGHTS and CDR2 YDEGEE. The trim removed 6 bases at V and 7 bases at J, leaving 7 bases unmatched. This CDR3 spans 13 amino acids. CDR3 in amino acids: CASIRDREQPQHF. The CDR3 coding sequence is TGTGCCAGCATCCGAGACAGGGAACAGCCCCAGCATTTT.

This clone was seen just once. This chain uses TRBV10-3 with TRBJ1-2; D is uncertain. Germline CDR1 and CDR2: ENHRY and SYGVKD. V shed 3 bases and J shed 3 bases, with 5 bases lying between them. The CDR3 is made up of 12 amino acids. CDR3 region: CAISDGYYGYTF. CDR3 sequence (DNA): TGTGCCATCAGTGACGGATACTATGGCTACACCTTC.

In the case of this clone: This specimen includes other DNA sequences encoding the same CDR3. V gene TRBV30 combines with J gene TRBJ1-5; no reliable D call. Germline V gene sequence: CDR1 GTSNPN, CDR2 SVGIG (reference sequence). This CDR3 is 12 amino acids long. The ends were cut back, 0 bases at V and 10 bases at J, with 10 bases in the middle. CDR3 sequence reads: CAWSVGAQPQHF. In DNA form, the CDR3 reads TGTGCCTGGAGTGTAGGTGCCCAACCCCAGCATTTT.

V usage is TRBV27 and J usage is TRBJ1-2; 9 bases line up with TRBD1. V trimming: 6 bases; J trimming: 8 bases; junction bases outside the gene matches: 10. Germline lookup yields CDR1 MNHEY and CDR2 SMNVEV (reference sequence). This CDR3 has 14 residues. The CDR3 coding sequence is TGTGCCAGCAGCTCCCCGGGACAGGGTACCGGCTACACCTTC. Protein product: CASSSPGQGTGYTF.

The chain joins TRBV5-6 to TRBJ2-7; tentative D call: TRBD1 (5 bases). Trimming removed 5 bases at V and 3 bases at J, with 9 bases between. The germline gives CDR1 SGHDT, CDR2 YYEEEE. The CDR3 sequence is 12 residues long. The CDR3 loop reads CASRLGVYEQYF. The CDR3, as DNA: TGTGCCAGCAGATTAGGGGTCTACGAGCAGTACTTC.

V and J are TRBV7-3 and TRBJ2-1; 11 bases agree with TRBD2. The junction had 5 bases not matched to a gene; V was cut back by 3 bases and J by 7 bases. Germline V gene data show CDR1 as SGHTA and CDR2 as FQGTGA. CDR3 length: 15 amino acids. The CDR3 bases are TGTGCCAGCAGCTTGTCGACTAGCGGGAAAAATGAGCAGTTCTTC. This sequence encodes CASSLSTSGKNEQFF.

This clone occurred a few times. This CDR3 reads CASSYPQGYSPLHF. CDR3 DNA: TGTGCCAGCAGTTACCCACAGGGGTATTCACCCCTCCACTTT. The V and J genes are TRBV6-6 and TRBJ1-6, with 7 bases lining up with TRBD1. V lost 2 bases and J lost 8; bases outside the gene matches: 3. This CDR3 region has 14 residues. Looked up from germline, CDR1 is MNHNY and CDR2 is SVGAGI (reference sequence).

The V gene is TRBV5-1, the J gene TRBJ2-6, with D perhaps TRBD1 or TRBD2 (5 bases each). Germline CDR1 and CDR2: SGHRS and YFSETQ. The CDR3 loop spans 18 amino acids. V was pared by 6 bases and J by 1 base, with 20 bases between. CDR3 loop: CASTGEGSLRSGANVLTF. The CDR3 DNA follows: TGCGCCAGCACCGGCGAGGGGTCCTTACGTTCTGGGGCCAACGTCCTGACTTTC. Based on the CDR3 plus reference TRBV5-1 and TRBJ2-6, the full variable domain is KAGVTQTPRYLIKTRGQQVTLSCSPISGHRSVSWYQQTPGQGLQFLFEYFSETQRNKGNFPGRFSGRQFSNSRSEMNVSTLELGDSALYLCASTGEGSLRSGANVLTFGAGSRLTVL.

The V and J genes are TRBV6-1 and TRBJ2-7, with 10 bases fitting TRBD1. V lost 3 bases and J lost 5; bases outside the gene matches: 7. Germline V gene sequence: CDR1 MNHNS, CDR2 SASEGT. CDR3 length equals 15 residues. The DNA of the CDR3 is TGTGCCAGCAGTGACCCCGGGACAGGGGCCCACGAGCAGTACTTC. Encoded protein: CASSDPGTGAHEQYF.

The rearrangement uses TRBV30 and TRBJ1-3; the match to TRBD1 covers 8 bases. In germline, CDR1 is GTSNPN, CDR2 SVGIG (reference sequence). Losses at the gene ends were 3 bases for V and 4 bases for J; bases not matched to a gene: 5. CDR3 length: 14 amino acids. The CDR3 here is CAWRPGGSGNTIYF. The CDR3 DNA is TGTGCCTGGAGGCCAGGGGGCTCGGGAAACACCATATATTTT.

The chain carries TRBV11-3 and TRBJ2-1, with D possibly TRBD1 on 5 matching bases. V dropped 4 bases and J dropped 0 bases, with 16 bases sitting between them. This CDR3 has 17 amino acids. CDR1 is SGHNT and CDR2 is YENEEA in the germline V gene. DNA of the CDR3: TGTGCCAGCAGCTCCTCATTTGACAGACACTCCTACAATGAGCAGTTCTTC. Its protein is CASSSSFDRHSYNEQFF.

This chain connects TRBV6-5 to TRBJ1-2; D perhaps matches TRBD1 (6 bases). The germline V gene encodes CDR1 MNHEY and CDR2 SVGAGI. The CDR3 has 15 amino acids. V lost 3 bases and J lost 2, with 13 bases in between. Here the CDR3 DNA reads TGTGCCAGCAGTTATGTCACGGACAGAAACTATGGCTACACCTTC. Amino acid sequence: CASSYVTDRNYGYTF.

The V and J genes are TRBV7-3 and TRBJ2-1; 8 nucleotides line up with TRBD2. Germline V CDR1 and CDR2: SGHTA, FQGTGA. The CDR3 has 15 amino acids. V was clipped by 5 bases and J by 2 bases; unmatched bases: 5. The CDR3 loop reads CASSLTSGTYNEQFF. DNA of the CDR3: TGTGCCAGCAGCCTTACTAGCGGAACCTACAATGAGCAGTTCTTC.

The J gene is TRBJ2-3, the V gene TRBV2; D ambiguous. Germline V gene lookup returns CDR1 SNHLY and CDR2 FYNNEI. The CDR3 has 12 amino acids. Trimming stripped 1 base from V and 2 bases from J, with 1 base between. As DNA, the CDR3 is TGTGCCAGCAGTGAAGTCACAGATACGCAGTATTTT. Protein product: CASSEVTDTQYF. Supplemented by reference TRBV2 and TRBJ2-3, the full variable domain reads EPEVTQTPSHQVTQMGQEVILRCVPISNHLYFYWYRQILGQKVEFLVSFYNNEISEKSEIFDDQFSVERPDGSNFTLKIRSTKLEDSAMYFCASSEVTDTQYFGPGTRLTVL.

This chain uses TRBV7-3 with TRBJ2-1; TRBD1 or TRBD2 may be the D gene (6 bases each). The CDR3 runs to 13 residues. Germline CDR1 is SGHTA and CDR2 is FQGTGA. V shed 1 base and J shed 7 bases, with 8 bases lying between them. The CDR3 region is CASSLKGGNEQFF. Here the CDR3 DNA reads TGTGCCAGCAGCTTAAAGGGGGGAAATGAGCAGTTCTTC.